The source of this T cell receptor beta chain is a study of blood T cell repertoires in COVID-19. This clone was counted a few times. Trimming stripped 3 bases from V and 6 bases from J, with 9 bases between. Germline CDR1 and CDR2: MRHNA and SNTAGT. The CDR3 is 13 residues long. The protocol was immunoSEQ multiplex PCR, while the TCRdb copy is restricted to in-frame clones and leaves out a portion. The sample lists fewer than 200,000 clones; 88% were seen once. Sequenced: PBMCs or T cells enriched from blood (not recorded which). The receptor comes from a young woman who had recovered from COVID-19. V gene TRBV6-4 combines with J gene TRBJ2-4; D not certain. The CDR3 sequence: CASSEGETNIQYF. In nucleotides, the CDR3 is TGTGCCAGCAGTGAGGGCGAGACAAACATTCAGTACTTC.